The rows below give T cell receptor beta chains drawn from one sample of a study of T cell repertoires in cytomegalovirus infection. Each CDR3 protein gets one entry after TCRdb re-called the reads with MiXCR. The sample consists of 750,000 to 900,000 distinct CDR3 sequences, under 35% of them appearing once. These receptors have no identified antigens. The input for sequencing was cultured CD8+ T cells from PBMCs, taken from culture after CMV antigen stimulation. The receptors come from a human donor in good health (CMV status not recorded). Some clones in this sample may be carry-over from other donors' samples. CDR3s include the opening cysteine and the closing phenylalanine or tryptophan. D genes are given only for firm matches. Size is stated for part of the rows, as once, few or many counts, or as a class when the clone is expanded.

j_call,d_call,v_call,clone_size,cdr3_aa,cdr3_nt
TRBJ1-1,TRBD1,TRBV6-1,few,CASSEAWAGGPSDTEAFF,TGTGCCAGCAGTGAAGCTTGGGCAGGGGGCCCCTCGGACACTGAAGCTTTCTTT
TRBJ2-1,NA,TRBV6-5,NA,CASSYYVRDEQFF,TGTGCCAGCAGTTATTATGTCAGGGATGAGCAGTTCTTC
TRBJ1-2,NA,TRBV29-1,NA,CSVEKKGLTAPYGYTF,TGCAGCGTTGAGAAGAAGGGATTGACAGCCCCCTATGGCTACACCTTC
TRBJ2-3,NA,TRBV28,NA,CASSFRNYRTDTQYF,TGTGCCAGCAGTTTTAGAAACTACCGCACAGATACGCAGTATTTT
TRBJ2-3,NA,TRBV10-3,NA,CAISELGGLTDTQYF,TGTGCCATCAGTGAGTTAGGCGGGCTCACAGATACGCAGTATTTT
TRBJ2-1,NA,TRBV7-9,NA,CASSSRDIQALEQFF,TGTGCCAGCAGCTCCCGGGACATTCAAGCGCTTGAGCAGTTCTTC
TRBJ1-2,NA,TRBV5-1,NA,CASSKSSTNGYTF,TGCGCCAGCAGCAAGTCATCGACCAATGGCTACACCTTC
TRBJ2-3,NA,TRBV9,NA,CASSVALGPTGQYF,TGTGCCAGCAGCGTAGCTTTAGGGCCGACTGGGCAGTATTTT
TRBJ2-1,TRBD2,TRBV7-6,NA,CASSLIAGDGNEQFF,TGTGCCAGCAGCTTAATAGCGGGGGATGGCAATGAGCAGTTCTTC
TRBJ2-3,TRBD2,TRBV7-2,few,CASSSLAGATGTDTQYF,TGTGCCAGCAGCTCACTAGCGGGTGCCACTGGCACAGATACGCAGTATTTT
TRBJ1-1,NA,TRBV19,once,CASSMVGFNEAFF,TGTGCCAGTAGTATGGTAGGGTTCAATGAAGCTTTCTTT
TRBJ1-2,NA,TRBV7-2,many,CASSLEGPWVDGYTF,TGTGCCAGCAGCTTAGAGGGTCCCTGGGTCGATGGCTACACCTTC
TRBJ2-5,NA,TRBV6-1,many,CASSPSGALGTQYF,TGTGCCAGCAGTCCCTCAGGGGCCTTGGGGACCCAGTACTTC
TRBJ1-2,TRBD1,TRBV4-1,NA,CASSQGEAGGSGYTF,TGCGCCAGCAGCCAAGGGGAGGCAGGGGGCTCTGGCTACACCTTC
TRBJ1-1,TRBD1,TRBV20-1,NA,CSATGGNMEAFF,TGCAGTGCGACAGGGGGCAATATGGAAGCTTTCTTT
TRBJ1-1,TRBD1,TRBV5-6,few,CASRFRTGGETEAFF,TGTGCCAGCAGATTCCGGACAGGGGGTGAGACTGAAGCTTTCTTT
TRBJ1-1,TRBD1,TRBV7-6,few,CASSLYGQAGEAFF,TGTGCCAGCAGCTTATACGGACAGGCGGGTGAAGCTTTCTTT
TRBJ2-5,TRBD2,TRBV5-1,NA,CASSFTSGAIQETQYF,TGCGCCAGCAGCTTTACTAGCGGGGCTATCCAAGAGACCCAGTACTTC
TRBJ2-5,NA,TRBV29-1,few,CSVEDQVRWETQYF,TGCAGCGTTGAAGATCAGGTCAGATGGGAGACCCAGTACTTC
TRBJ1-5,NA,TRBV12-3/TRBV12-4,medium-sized,CASSFGYGSNQPQHF,TGTGCCAGCAGTTTTGGGTATGGTAGCAATCAGCCCCAGCATTTT
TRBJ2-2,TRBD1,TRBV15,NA,CAARDWDRGTGELFF,TGTGCCGCCCGTGACTGGGACAGGGGCACCGGGGAGCTGTTTTTT
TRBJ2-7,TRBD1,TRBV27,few,CASSLWVTGIGEQYF,TGTGCCAGCAGTTTATGGGTGACAGGGATCGGCGAGCAGTACTTC
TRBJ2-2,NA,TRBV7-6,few,CASSLGHPTGELFF,TGTGCCAGCAGCTTAGGTCACCCCACCGGGGAGCTGTTTTTT
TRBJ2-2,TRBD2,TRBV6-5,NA,CASSYGTSGTNTGELFF,TGTGCCAGCAGTTACGGGACTAGCGGTACGAACACCGGGGAGCTGTTTTTT
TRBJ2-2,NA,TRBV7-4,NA,CASGHRTANTGELFF,TGTGCCAGCGGCCATCGGACAGCGAACACCGGGGAGCTGTTTTTT
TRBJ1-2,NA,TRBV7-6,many,CASSRGEQYYGYTF,TGTGCCAGCAGCCGGGGAGAACAGTACTATGGCTACACCTTC